The rows below give T cell receptor beta chains drawn from one sample of a study of shared clonotypes between healthy human individuals. The method was immunoSEQ multiplex PCR; TCRdb's version includes in-frame clones alone and lacks a portion of them. The sample shows around 2.5 million clones, 93% of them seen only once. Material: naive CD4+ T cells from PBMCs. The receptor set was obtained from a man between 18 and 29 years old in good health. Some clones in this sample may be carry-over from other donors' samples. Both conserved end residues are part of each CDR3. D genes are given only for firm matches. Size is stated for part of the rows, as once, few or many counts, or as a class when the clone is expanded.

size,J,V,D,CDR3,DNA
few,TRBJ1-1,TRBV6-5,TRBD1,CASRPRGPVTEAFF,TGTGCCAGCAGGCCTAGGGGGCCGGTCACTGAAGCTTTCTTT
.,TRBJ2-1,TRBV6-6,.,CASRAGTNEQFF,TGTGCCAGCAGGGCAGGGACCAATGAGCAGTTCTTC
once,TRBJ1-1,TRBV18,.,CASSPILNTEAFF,TGTGCCAGCTCACCTATATTGAACACTGAAGCTTTCTTT
once,TRBJ2-7,TRBV7-2,.,CASRSGTGAYEQYF,TGTGCCAGCAGATCCGGGACTGGAGCCTACGAGCAGTACTTC
.,TRBJ2-7,TRBV11-3,.,CASSRGLFEGEQYF,TGTGCCAGCAGCCGAGGGCTATTCGAGGGCGAGCAGTACTTC
.,TRBJ2-1,TRBV11-2,.,CASSLAIGRDEQFF,TGTGCCAGCAGCTTAGCAATAGGCCGCGATGAGCAGTTCTTC
.,TRBJ1-3,TRBV7-2,.,CASSLASSGNTIYF,TGTGCCAGCAGCTTAGCCAGCTCTGGAAACACCATATATTTT
.,TRBJ2-1,TRBV4-1,TRBD2,CASSQVGGRYNEQFF,TGCGCCAGCAGCCAAGTCGGCGGGAGATACAATGAGCAGTTCTTC
.,TRBJ2-1,TRBV4-1,.,CASSQDGLTYNEQFF,TGCGCCAGCAGCCAAGATGGGCTAACCTACAATGAGCAGTTCTTC
.,TRBJ2-4,TRBV7-2,.,CASSPQGRGSSAKNIQYF,TGTGCCAGCAGCCCGCAGGGGCGCGGGTCCTCAGCCAAAAACATTCAGTACTTC
.,TRBJ2-1,TRBV4-2,.,CASSQGLERIAYNEQFF,TGTGCCAGCAGCCAAGGTCTGGAGAGAATAGCCTACAATGAGCAGTTCTTC
once,TRBJ2-1,TRBV2,.,CATLAARHNEQFF,TGTGCCACACTGGCTGCGAGGCACAATGAGCAGTTCTTC
.,TRBJ1-1,TRBV7-8,.,CASSLVTGNTEAFF,TGTGCCAGCAGCTTAGTGACGGGGAACACTGAAGCTTTCTTT
.,TRBJ2-3,TRBV6-5,TRBD1,CASSTDRADTQYF,TGTGCCAGCAGTACCGACAGGGCAGATACGCAGTATTTT
.,TRBJ2-2,TRBV6-5,.,CASSYSFSYAGELFF,TGTGCCAGCAGTTACTCGTTCAGTTACGCCGGGGAGCTGTTTTTT
.,TRBJ2-7,TRBV6-5,.,CASREGWSSYEQYF,TGTGCCAGCAGGGAGGGGTGGAGCTCCTACGAGCAGTACTTC
once,TRBJ2-5,TRBV6-6,.,CASRRDKQETQYF,TGTGCCAGCAGAAGGGACAAGCAAGAGACCCAGTACTTC
.,TRBJ1-3,TRBV29-1,.,CSVVLGAPGGNTIYF,TGCAGCGTGGTGCTCGGGGCCCCTGGGGGAAACACCATATATTTT
.,TRBJ2-7,TRBV6-1,.,CASMRGPFVYEQYF,TGTGCCAGCATGAGAGGACCCTTTGTGTACGAGCAGTACTTC
.,TRBJ2-2,TRBV28,.,CASSPLIGELFF,TGTGCCAGCAGTCCCTTGATCGGGGAGCTGTTTTTT
.,TRBJ2-3,TRBV19,TRBD1,CASSPRTGPNTDTQYF,TGTGCCAGTAGTCCCCGGACAGGACCTAACACAGATACGCAGTATTTT
.,TRBJ2-1,TRBV11-3,.,CASSKSPWFSSYNEQFF,TGTGCCAGCAGCAAAAGCCCGTGGTTTAGCTCCTACAATGAGCAGTTCTTC
once,TRBJ2-1,TRBV2,TRBD1,CASSPGTGVGDEQFF,TGTGCCAGCAGCCCCGGGACAGGGGTAGGCGATGAGCAGTTCTTC
.,TRBJ1-1,TRBV2,.,CASSVMTVNTEAFF,TGTGCCAGCAGTGTCATGACGGTGAACACTGAAGCTTTCTTT
.,TRBJ1-1,TRBV6-4,TRBD1,CASSPTGTGGESMNTEAFF,TGTGCCAGCAGCCCCACCGGGACAGGGGGCGAGAGCATGAACACTGAAGCTTTCTTT
.,TRBJ2-3,TRBV14,.,CASSQGSGDTQYF,TGTGCCAGCAGCCAAGGATCTGGAGATACGCAGTATTTT
.,TRBJ1-2,TRBV6-1,.,CASSEADSGYGYTF,TGTGCCAGCAGTGAAGCGGACTCCGGGTATGGCTACACCTTC
.,TRBJ2-7,TRBV4-3,TRBD1,CASSQDPGQGFYEQYF,TGCGCCAGCAGCCAAGACCCGGGACAGGGGTTCTACGAGCAGTACTTC
.,TRBJ1-1,TRBV5-4,.,CASSFAMELNTEAFF,TGTGCCAGCAGCTTTGCGATGGAACTGAACACTGAAGCTTTCTTT
.,TRBJ1-1,TRBV7-9,.,CASKLQGGNTEAFF,TGTGCCAGCAAATTACAGGGAGGTAACACTGAAGCTTTCTTT
once,TRBJ2-5,TRBV5-1,TRBD2,CASSPLAGVQETQYF,TGCGCCAGCAGCCCCCTCGCGGGGGTCCAAGAGACCCAGTACTTC
once,TRBJ2-1,TRBV7-9,TRBD2,CASSLGLAGREQFF,TGTGCCAGCAGCTTAGGGCTAGCGGGGAGGGAGCAGTTCTTC
.,TRBJ1-1,TRBV6-5,.,CASVHSLDAEAFF,TGTGCCAGCGTGCATTCTCTAGACGCTGAAGCTTTCTTT
.,TRBJ1-1,TRBV28,.,CASSLWQGRFTEAFF,TGTGCCAGCAGTTTATGGCAGGGTAGGTTCACTGAAGCTTTCTTT
.,TRBJ1-1,TRBV5-4,.,CASSPGGPDMNTEAFF,TGTGCCAGCAGCCCCGGGGGGCCGGACATGAACACTGAAGCTTTCTTT
.,TRBJ1-5,TRBV6-5,.,CASSYSRQGNQPQHF,TGTGCCAGCAGTTACTCGCGGCAGGGTAATCAGCCCCAGCATTTT
.,TRBJ1-5,TRBV7-2,TRBD1,CASSLGDRGNPSYQPQHF,TGTGCCAGCAGCTTAGGGGACAGGGGGAACCCCTCCTATCAGCCCCAGCATTTT
few,TRBJ1-5,TRBV28,.,CASIGTNSNQPQHF,TGTGCCAGCATAGGCACAAATAGCAATCAGCCCCAGCATTTT
once,TRBJ1-5,TRBV21-1,.,CASSKLSKVSVGNQPQHF,TGTGCCAGCAGCAAACTCTCTAAGGTTAGTGTTGGCAATCAGCCCCAGCATTTT
.,TRBJ2-1,TRBV11-2,.,CASSLGAGPHNEQFF,TGTGCCAGCAGCTTAGGTGCGGGTCCCCACAATGAGCAGTTCTTC